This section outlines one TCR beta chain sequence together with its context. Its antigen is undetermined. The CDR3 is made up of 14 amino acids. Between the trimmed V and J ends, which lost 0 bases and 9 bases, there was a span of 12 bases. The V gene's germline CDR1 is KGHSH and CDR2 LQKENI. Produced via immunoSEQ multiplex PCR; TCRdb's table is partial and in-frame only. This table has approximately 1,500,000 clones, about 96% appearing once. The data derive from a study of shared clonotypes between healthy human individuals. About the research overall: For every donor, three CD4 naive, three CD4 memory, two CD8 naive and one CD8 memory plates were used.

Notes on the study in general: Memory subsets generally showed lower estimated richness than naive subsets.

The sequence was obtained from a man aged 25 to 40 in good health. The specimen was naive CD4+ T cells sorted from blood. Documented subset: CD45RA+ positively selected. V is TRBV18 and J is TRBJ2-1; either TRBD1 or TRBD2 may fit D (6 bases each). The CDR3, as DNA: TGTGCCAGCTCACCACCAAAGGGGGGCTCTGAGCAGTTCTTC. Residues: CASSPPKGGSEQFF.